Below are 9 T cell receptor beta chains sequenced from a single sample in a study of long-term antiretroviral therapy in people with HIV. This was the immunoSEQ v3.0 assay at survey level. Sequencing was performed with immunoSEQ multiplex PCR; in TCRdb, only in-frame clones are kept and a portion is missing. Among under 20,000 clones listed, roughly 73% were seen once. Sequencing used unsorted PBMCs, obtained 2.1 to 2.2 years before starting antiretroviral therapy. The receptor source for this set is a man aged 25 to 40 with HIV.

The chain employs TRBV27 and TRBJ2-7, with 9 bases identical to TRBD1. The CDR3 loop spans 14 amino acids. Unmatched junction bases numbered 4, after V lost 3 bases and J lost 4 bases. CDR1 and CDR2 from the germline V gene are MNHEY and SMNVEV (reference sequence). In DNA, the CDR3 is TGTGCCAGCAGTTTGTCCGGGACAGGGTACGAGCAGTACTTC. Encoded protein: CASSLSGTGYEQYF.

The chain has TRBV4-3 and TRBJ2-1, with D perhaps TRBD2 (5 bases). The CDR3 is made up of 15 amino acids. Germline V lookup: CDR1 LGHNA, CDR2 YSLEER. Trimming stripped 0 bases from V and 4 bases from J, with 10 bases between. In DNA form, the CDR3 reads TGCGCCAGCAGCCAAGACGGGAACCGGTACAATGAGCAGTTCTTC. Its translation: CASSQDGNRYNEQFF.

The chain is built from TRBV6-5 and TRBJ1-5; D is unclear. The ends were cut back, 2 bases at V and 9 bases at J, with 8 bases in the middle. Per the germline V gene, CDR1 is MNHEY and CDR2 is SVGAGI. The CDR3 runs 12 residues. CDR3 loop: CASSYLHGPQHF. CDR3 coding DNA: TGTGCCAGCAGTTACCTTCATGGGCCCCAGCATTTT.

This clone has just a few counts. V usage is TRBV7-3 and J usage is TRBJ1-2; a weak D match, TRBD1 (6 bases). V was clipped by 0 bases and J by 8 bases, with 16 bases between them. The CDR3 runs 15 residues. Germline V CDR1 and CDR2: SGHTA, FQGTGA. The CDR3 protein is CASSLTAGGAKGYTF. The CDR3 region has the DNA TGTGCCAGCAGCTTAACGGCCGGGGGCGCGAAAGGCTACACCTTC.

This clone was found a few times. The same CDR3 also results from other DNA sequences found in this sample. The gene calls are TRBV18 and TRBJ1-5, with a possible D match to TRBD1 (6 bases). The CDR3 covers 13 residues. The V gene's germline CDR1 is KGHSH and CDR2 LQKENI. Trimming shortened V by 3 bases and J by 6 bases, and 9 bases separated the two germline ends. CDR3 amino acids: CASSPSGVQPQHF. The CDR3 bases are TGTGCCAGCTCACCTTCAGGGGTTCAGCCCCAGCATTTT.

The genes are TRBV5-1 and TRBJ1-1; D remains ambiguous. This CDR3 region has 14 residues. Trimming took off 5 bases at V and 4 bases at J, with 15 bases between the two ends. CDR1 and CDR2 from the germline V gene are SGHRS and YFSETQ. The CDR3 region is CASSFGAAGTEAFF. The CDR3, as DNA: TGCGCCAGCAGTTTCGGTGCAGCGGGCACTGAAGCTTTCTTT.

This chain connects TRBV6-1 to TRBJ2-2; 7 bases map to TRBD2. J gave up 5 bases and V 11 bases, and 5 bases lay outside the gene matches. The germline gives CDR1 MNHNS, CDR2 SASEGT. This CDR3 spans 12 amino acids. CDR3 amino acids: CACWGGTGELFF. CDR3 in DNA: TGTGCCTGCTGGGGGGGGACCGGGGAGCTGTTTTTT.

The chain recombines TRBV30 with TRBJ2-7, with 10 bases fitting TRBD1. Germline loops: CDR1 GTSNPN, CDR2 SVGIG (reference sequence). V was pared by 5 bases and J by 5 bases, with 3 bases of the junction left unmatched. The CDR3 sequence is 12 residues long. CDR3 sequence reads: CAWEGTGDEQYF. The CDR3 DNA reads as TGTGCCTGGGAGGGGACAGGGGACGAGCAGTACTTC.

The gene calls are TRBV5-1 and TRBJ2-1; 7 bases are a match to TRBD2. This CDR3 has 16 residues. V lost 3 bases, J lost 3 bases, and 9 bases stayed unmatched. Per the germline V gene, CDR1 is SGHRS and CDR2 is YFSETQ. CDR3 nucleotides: TGCGCCAGCAGCTCGGGTGAGACTAGCTACTACAATGAGCAGTTCTTC. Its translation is CASSSGETSYYNEQFF.